The 15 T cell receptor beta chains reported below all come from one sample, sequenced in a study of T-cell memory formation after mild COVID-19. TCRdb reanalysed the 5' RACE reads using MiXCR and keeps one entry per CDR3 protein. The sample lists some 31,000 distinct CDR3 sequences, approximately 12% seen once, with about 15% in the top ten. Specimen: PBMCs or a T cell subset sorted from them (not recorded which). These TCRs come from an adult woman who had mild COVID-19 (a few samples of this study predate the infection). Cell type and time point are not known.

This clonotype occurred many times. The CDR3 spells CASSVDLTANYGYTF. The CDR3 region has the DNA TGTGCCAGCAGCGTAGATTTAACAGCTAACTATGGCTACACCTTC. The V call is TRBV9, the J call TRBJ1-2; no reliable D call. Germline V gives CDR1 SGDLS, CDR2 YYNGEE. The CDR3 loop spans 15 amino acids. The V end lost 0 bases, the J end lost 0 bases, and 9 bases lay between the germline ends.

This clonotype was seen many times. The chain couples TRBV3-1 to TRBJ2-7; a weak D match, TRBD2 (5 bases). Germline V gene lookup returns CDR1 LGHDT and CDR2 YNNKEL (reference sequence). The ends were cut back, 5 bases at V and 3 bases at J, with 14 bases in the middle. CDR3 length: 14 amino acids. CDR3 sequence (DNA): TGTGCCAGCAGCTACAGCGGAGTCCTCTACGAGCAGTACTTC. As protein: CASSYSGVLYEQYF.

The table lists this clonotype with many counts. The V call is TRBV15, the J call TRBJ1-1; tentatively, D is TRBD1 (5 bases). The ends were cut back, 0 bases at V and 1 base at J, with 6 bases in the middle. The germline V gene encodes CDR1 LNHNV and CDR2 YYDKDF (reference sequence). This CDR3 contains 14 residues. The CDR3 is CATSRDRGNTEAFF. CDR3 in DNA: TGTGCCACCAGCAGAGATAGGGGGAACACTGAAGCTTTCTTT.

This clonotype was seen ten or more times. The CDR3 loop reads CASSSGQGGYEQYF. In DNA, the CDR3 is TGCGCCAGCAGCTCAGGACAGGGTGGCTACGAGCAGTACTTC. This chain joins TRBV5-1 and TRBJ2-7; 8 nucleotides match TRBD1. This CDR3 is 14 amino acids long. Per germline, CDR1 SGHRS and CDR2 YFSETQ. After removal of 3 bases from V and 3 bases from J, the junction contained 5 bases not matched to a gene.

This clonotype was counted ten times or more. The V gene is TRBV18, the J gene TRBJ2-7; no clear D. V lost 0 bases to trimming and J lost 4 bases, with 16 bases between them. The germline gives CDR1 KGHSH, CDR2 LQKENI. The CDR3 sequence is 16 residues long. In DNA form, the CDR3 reads TGTGCCAGCTCACCACCTAGGACCCTTCTTGGGTACGAGCAGTACTTC. This codes for CASSPPRTLLGYEQYF.

This clonotype has at least ten counts. J is TRBJ2-5 and V is TRBV24-1, with 10 bases identical to TRBD1. J was trimmed by 3 bases and V by 5 bases; bases with no gene match: 5. CDR3 size: 15 residues. The germline V gene has CDR1 KGHDR and CDR2 SFDVKD. The CDR3 DNA follows: TGTGCCACCAGTGGACAGGGGGCAGTGGAAGAGACCCAGTACTTC. Translating it yields CATSGQGAVEETQYF.

Many counts were recorded for this clonotype. The V gene is TRBV20-1, the J gene TRBJ1-2; D is uncertain. The CDR3 length is 12 residues. Germline CDR1 is DFQATT and CDR2 is SNEGSKA (reference sequence). Between the trimmed V and J ends, which lost 3 bases and 0 bases, there was a span of 5 bases. CDR3: CSASGANYGYTF. CDR3 DNA: TGCAGTGCTAGCGGAGCTAACTATGGCTACACCTTC.

This chain joins TRBV7-9 and TRBJ1-1; TRBD1 matches 9 bases. Germline lookup yields CDR1 SEHNR and CDR2 FQNEAQ (reference sequence). V lost 5 bases and J lost 4; bases outside the gene matches: 5. The CDR3 covers 14 residues. The CDR3 spells CASSLDRGSTEAFF. CDR3 nucleotide sequence: TGTGCCAGCAGCCTGGACAGGGGAAGCACTGAAGCTTTCTTT. Complete variable domain (other parts from reference TRBV7-9 and TRBJ1-1): DTGVSQNPRHKITKRGQNVTFRCDPISEHNRLYWYRQTLGQGPEFLTYFQNEAQLEKSRLLSDRFSAERPKGSFSTLEIQRTEQGDSAMYLCASSLDRGSTEAFFGQGTRLTVV.

This clonotype showed up many times. The gene calls are TRBV18 and TRBJ2-1; 8 bases map to TRBD2. The V gene's germline CDR1 is KGHSH and CDR2 LQKENI. The V gene end was trimmed by 3 bases and the J gene end by 7 bases; junction bases not matched to a gene: 5. This CDR3 region has 14 residues. CDR3 region: CASSPSGTANEQFF. In DNA form, the CDR3 reads TGTGCCAGCTCACCTAGCGGGACTGCAAATGAGCAGTTCTTC.

This clonotype was recorded many times. The V gene is TRBV2, the J gene TRBJ1-6; D gene uncertain. The V gene lost 3 bases and the J gene lost 9 bases, with 15 bases spanning the gap. The CDR3 sequence is 15 residues long. The germline gives CDR1 SNHLY, CDR2 FYNNEI. CDR3: CASSEDGNVVSPLHF. Here the CDR3 DNA reads TGTGCCAGCAGTGAGGACGGTAATGTCGTTTCACCCCTCCACTTT.

This clonotype was counted ten times or more. This chain uses TRBV12-3 or TRBV12-4 with TRBJ2-7; tentative D call: TRBD2 (6 bases). This CDR3 is built from 14 residues. V was trimmed by 1 base and J by 4 bases, leaving 11 bases between them. Written as DNA, the CDR3 is TGTGCCAGCAGTTTAGGGGACTTCTATTACGAGCAGTACTTC. Protein product: CASSLGDFYYEQYF.

There are many counts of this clonotype. The chain couples TRBV5-1 to TRBJ1-6, with a possible D match to TRBD1 (6 bases). The V gene's germline CDR1 is SGHRS and CDR2 YFSETQ. V was shortened by 4 bases and J by 8 bases, with 16 bases between the two germline ends. CDR3 length: 15 amino acids. CDR3 sequence reads: CASSIEQGRDSPLHF. The CDR3 DNA reads as TGCGCCAGCAGCATAGAACAGGGTAGGGATTCACCCCTCCACTTT.

This clonotype was counted at least ten times. V is TRBV6-5 and J is TRBJ2-7; 8 bases align to TRBD2. V shed 8 bases and J 1 base; nucleotides not matched to a gene: 10. This CDR3 is 15 amino acids long. CDR1 MNHEY and CDR2 SVGAGI come from the germline V gene. The CDR3: CASGEIAGSSYEQYF. The CDR3 DNA sequence: TGTGCCAGCGGGGAAATAGCGGGGTCGTCCTACGAGCAGTACTTC.

This clonotype was detected many times. The chain employs TRBV20-1 and TRBJ1-2, with D perhaps matching TRBD1 (6 bases). Germline V gene data show CDR1 as DFQATT and CDR2 as SNEGSKA (reference sequence). Trimming cost V 5 bases and J 8 bases, with 18 bases left between them. CDR3 size: 13 residues. CDR3 in DNA: TGCAGTGCTCTCTTTATGGGGGGGCGCGGCTACACCTTC. It specifies CSALFMGGRGYTF.

Ten or more counts support this clonotype. V and J are TRBV7-9 and TRBJ2-1; 7 nucleotides agree with TRBD2. CDR3 size: 14 residues. V shed 0 bases, J shed 8 bases, and the junction held 4 bases outside the gene matches. Germline values: CDR1 SEHNR, CDR2 FQNEAQ (reference sequence). Here the CDR3 reads CASSLAGGPHEQFF. DNA of the CDR3: TGTGCCAGCAGCTTAGCGGGAGGGCCCCATGAGCAGTTCTTC.